A selection of T cell receptor beta chains follows, all from one sample in a study of blood T cell repertoires in COVID-19. This table comes from immunoSEQ multiplex PCR, and its TCRdb copy is limited to in-frame clones, with some not included. The data contain approximately 110,000 clones, roughly 72% of them singletons. The material sequenced was peripheral blood. The receptors originated from a man at least 80 years old with acute or convalescent COVID-19. CDR3s include the opening cysteine and the closing phenylalanine or tryptophan. Fields, in order: D gene, V gene, J gene, clone size, CDR3 DNA, CDR3 protein. A D gene is named only where the DNA matches it firmly. Clone size is shown for a subset of rows, as once, few, many or a class of expanded clone.

>TRBD1|TRBV27|TRBJ1-1|-
TGTGCCAGCAGGCGGGACAGGAACACTGAAGCTTTCTTT
CASRRDRNTEAFF
>-|TRBV10-1|TRBJ2-1|-
TGCGCCAGCAGTGTGGGCGGGAACGGTGAGCAGTTCTTC
CASSVGGNGEQFF
>-|TRBV7-3|TRBJ2-2|-
TGTGCCAGCAGCCATGGACTCGTAAACACCGGGGAGCTGTTTTTT
CASSHGLVNTGELFF
>TRBD1|TRBV7-2|TRBJ2-2|-
TGTGCCAGCAGCTTAGTTGGCAGGGGGCCGAACACCGGGGAGCTGTTTTTT
CASSLVGRGPNTGELFF
>-|TRBV19|TRBJ1-1|-
TGTGCCAGTAGGTGGGGCGTCACTGAAGCTTTCTTT
CASRWGVTEAFF
>TRBD1|TRBV10-1|TRBJ2-1|-
TGCGCCAGCAGTGGGGGCCAGGGGGCTAGCTACAATGAGCAGTTCTTC
CASSGGQGASYNEQFF
>-|TRBV27|TRBJ2-3|-
TGTGCCAGCCGACTCCAGGAAGCGGCAGATACGCAGTATTTT
CASRLQEAADTQYF
>-|TRBV5-1|TRBJ2-3|-
TGCGCCAGCAGCTTGGGGGGGCTGGTAGATACGCAGTATTTT
CASSLGGLVDTQYF
>-|TRBV28|TRBJ1-1|-
TGTGCCAGCAGACTCTCAGGATATGGTGTCACTGAAGCTTTCTTT
CASRLSGYGVTEAFF
>TRBD1|TRBV5-4|TRBJ1-1|-
TGTGCCAGCAGCCGAGGGACAGGCAAATCCACTGAAGCTTTCTTT
CASSRGTGKSTEAFF
>-|TRBV28|TRBJ2-1|-
TGTGCCAGCAGTTTTTCCGACACATACAATGAGCAGTTCTTC
CASSFSDTYNEQFF
>-|TRBV7-2|TRBJ2-7|-
TGTGCCAGCAGCTCCGACAGCCTGCGCTACTACGAGCAGTACTTC
CASSSDSLRYYEQYF
>TRBD2|TRBV27|TRBJ2-1|-
TGTGCCAGCAGAGGACTAGCGGGAAACAATGAGCAGTTCTTC
CASRGLAGNNEQFF
>TRBD2|TRBV7-9|TRBJ2-1|-
TGTGCCAGCAGCCTGGGACTAGGTAGCAATGAGCAGTTCTTC
CASSLGLGSNEQFF
>-|TRBV28|TRBJ1-5|-
TGTGCCAGCAGCCAACAGCATCAGCCCCAGCATTTT
CASSQQHQPQHF
>TRBD2|TRBV27|TRBJ2-2|-
TGTGCCAGCAGAAAAGCGGGAGGGCCGGTCGGGGAGCTGTTTTTT
CASRKAGGPVGELFF
>-|TRBV11-3|TRBJ1-3|-
TGTGCCAGCAGCTTAGAAACAAACCCTGGAAACACCATATATTTT
CASSLETNPGNTIYF
>-|TRBV4-1|TRBJ1-4|-
TGCGCCAGCAGCCGAGGAAGACAGCTTAATGAAAAACTGTTTTTT
CASSRGRQLNEKLFF
>-|TRBV27|TRBJ2-7|few
TGTGCCAGCAGTTTAAATCCACAGGGATCCTACGAGCAGTACTTC
CASSLNPQGSYEQYF
>-|TRBV7-2|TRBJ2-7|once
TGTGCCAGCAGCTTAGGTATTGGTATGGAGGAGCAGTACTTC
CASSLGIGMEEQYF
>-|TRBV10-3|TRBJ1-6|-
TGTGCCATCAGTGCGGGACTGTATAATTCACCCCTCCACTTT
CAISAGLYNSPLHF
>TRBD2|TRBV6-6|TRBJ2-3|-
TGTGCCAGCAGTGGACTAGCGGGAGGCACAGATACGCAGTATTTT
CASSGLAGGTDTQYF
>TRBD2|TRBV9|TRBJ2-1|-
TGTGCCAGCAGCCCCCTAGTGGGAGGGAACTACAATGAGCAGTTCTTC
CASSPLVGGNYNEQFF
>-|TRBV7-3|TRBJ2-2|-
TGTGCCAGCAGCTTAGGACAAGCCGGGGAGCTGTTTTTT
CASSLGQAGELFF
>TRBD1|TRBV2|TRBJ2-3|-
TGTGCCAGCAGTGTAGACAGGGGGATCGCAGATACGCAGTATTTT
CASSVDRGIADTQYF
>TRBD2|TRBV2|TRBJ2-2|-
TGCGCCCTAGCGGGAGACACCGGGGAGCTGTTTTTT
CALAGDTGELFF
>-|TRBV7-2|TRBJ2-3|-
TGTGCCAGCAGCTTAGGAGCGGGTGGTACAGATACGCAGTATTTT
CASSLGAGGTDTQYF
>TRBD2|TRBV5-4|TRBJ2-5|once
TGTGCCAGCAGCTTGCTCACTAGCGGGAGGTCAGGGGAGACCCAGTACTTC
CASSLLTSGRSGETQYF
>TRBD1|TRBV7-8|TRBJ1-5|-
TGTGCCAGCAGCACCCAAACAGGGGTCAATCAGCCCCAGCATTTT
CASSTQTGVNQPQHF
>TRBD1|TRBV6-5|TRBJ2-2|-
TGTGCCAGCCCGAGAAGGCAGGGGGACACCGGGGAGCTGTTTTTT
CASPRRQGDTGELFF
>-|TRBV7-9|TRBJ2-7|many
TGTGCCAGCAGCTACTCAGGGGTCCCAGCTGCCTACGAGCAGTACTTC
CASSYSGVPAAYEQYF
>-|TRBV7-2|TRBJ2-7|-
TGTGCCAGCAGCTTAGCAGGGGGAAACTACGAGCAGTACTTC
CASSLAGGNYEQYF
>TRBD2|TRBV2|TRBJ2-7|-
TGTGCCAGCAGTCAAAGCGGGGAGATGGAGCAGTACTTC
CASSQSGEMEQYF
>TRBD2|TRBV7-6|TRBJ2-7|-
TGTGCCAGCAGCTTAGATGGCGGGAGAAGGGTGTACGAGCAGTACTTC
CASSLDGGRRVYEQYF
>-|TRBV5-4|TRBJ2-3|-
TGTGCCAGCAGCTTGCGGTCAGGGGATTACGATACGCAGTATTTT
CASSLRSGDYDTQYF
>-|TRBV5-6|TRBJ2-5|-
TGTGCCAGCAGCTTGGTCGGGACATCGGAAGAGACCCAGTACTTC
CASSLVGTSEETQYF
>TRBD2|TRBV4-3|TRBJ2-7|-
TGCGCCAGCAGCCAGGACACTAGCGGGAGCTACGAGCAGTACTTC
CASSQDTSGSYEQYF
>TRBD1|TRBV6-5|TRBJ2-7|few
TGTGCCAGCAGTCTGGACAGGGGGAGACGCGAGCAGTACTTC
CASSLDRGRREQYF
>-|TRBV5-5|TRBJ2-3|-
TGTGCCAGCAGCCAGGCGGGGAGGAGTGGCACAGATACGCAGTATTTT
CASSQAGRSGTDTQYF
>TRBD1|TRBV4-2|TRBJ1-4|few
TGTGCCAGCAGCCAGACACAGGGGTTGGGGAGGGAAAAACTGTTTTTT
CASSQTQGLGREKLFF
>-|TRBV6-1|TRBJ2-5|once
TGTGCCAGTGTTCGGGACACCCAAGAGACCCAGTACTTC
CASVRDTQETQYF